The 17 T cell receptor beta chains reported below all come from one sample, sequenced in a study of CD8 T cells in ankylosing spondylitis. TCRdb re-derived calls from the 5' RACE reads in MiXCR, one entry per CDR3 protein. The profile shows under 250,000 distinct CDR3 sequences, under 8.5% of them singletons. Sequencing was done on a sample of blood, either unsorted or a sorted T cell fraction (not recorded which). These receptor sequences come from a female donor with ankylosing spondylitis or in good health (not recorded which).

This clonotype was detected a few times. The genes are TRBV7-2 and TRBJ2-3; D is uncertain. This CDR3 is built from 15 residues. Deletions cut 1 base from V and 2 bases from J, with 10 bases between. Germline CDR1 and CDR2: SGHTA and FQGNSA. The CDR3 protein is CASSLGRRDTDTQYF. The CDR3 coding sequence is TGTGCCAGCAGCTTAGGTCGTCGAGACACAGATACGCAGTATTTT.

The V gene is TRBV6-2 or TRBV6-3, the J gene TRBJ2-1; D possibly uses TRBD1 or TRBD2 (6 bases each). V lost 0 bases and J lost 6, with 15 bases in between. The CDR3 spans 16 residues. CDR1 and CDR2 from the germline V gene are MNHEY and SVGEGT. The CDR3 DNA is TGTGCCAGCAGTTACTCGGGACCCGGGGGCCGCAATGAGCAGTTCTTC. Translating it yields CASSYSGPGGRNEQFF.

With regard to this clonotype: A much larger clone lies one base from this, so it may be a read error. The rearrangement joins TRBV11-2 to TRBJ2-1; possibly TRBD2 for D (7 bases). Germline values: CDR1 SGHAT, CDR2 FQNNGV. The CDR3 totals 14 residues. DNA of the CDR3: TGTGCCGGCAGCTTGCTCCGGGGGGCCCATGAGCAGTTCTTC. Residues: CAGSLLRGAHEQFF.

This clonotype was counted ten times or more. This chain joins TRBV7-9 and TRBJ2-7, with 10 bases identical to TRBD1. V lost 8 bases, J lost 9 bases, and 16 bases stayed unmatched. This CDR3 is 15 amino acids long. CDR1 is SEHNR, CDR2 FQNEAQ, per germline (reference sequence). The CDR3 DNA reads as TGTGCCAGCTCGGGCCCCGGGACAGGGGAAATTTGGCAGTACTTC. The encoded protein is CASSGPGTGEIWQYF.

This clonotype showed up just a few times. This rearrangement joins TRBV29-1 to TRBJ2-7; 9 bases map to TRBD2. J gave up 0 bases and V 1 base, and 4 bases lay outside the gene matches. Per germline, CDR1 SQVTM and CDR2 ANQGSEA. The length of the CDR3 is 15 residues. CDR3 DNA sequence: TGCAGCGTTGAAGGGGGGACTAGCAGCTCCTACGAGCAGTACTTC. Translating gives CSVEGGTSSSYEQYF.

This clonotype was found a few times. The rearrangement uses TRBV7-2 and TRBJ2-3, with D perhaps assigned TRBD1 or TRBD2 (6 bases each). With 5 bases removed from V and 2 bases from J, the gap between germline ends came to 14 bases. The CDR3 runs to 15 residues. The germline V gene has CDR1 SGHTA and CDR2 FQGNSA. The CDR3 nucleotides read TGTGCCAGCAGCCCGTGGGGGGCCTCCACAGATACGCAGTATTTT. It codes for CASSPWGASTDTQYF. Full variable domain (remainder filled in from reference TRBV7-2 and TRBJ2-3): GAGVSQSPSNKVTEKGKDVELRCDPISGHTALYWYRQSLGQGLEFLIYFQGNSAPDKSGLPSDRFSAERTGGSVSTLTIQRTQQEDSAVYLCASSPWGASTDTQYFGPGTRLTVL.

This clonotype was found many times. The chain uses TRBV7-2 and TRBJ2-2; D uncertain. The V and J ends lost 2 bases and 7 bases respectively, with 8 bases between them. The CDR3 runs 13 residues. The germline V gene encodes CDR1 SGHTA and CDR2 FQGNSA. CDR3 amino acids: CASSLSLGGELFF. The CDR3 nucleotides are TGTGCCAGCAGCTTAAGCTTGGGCGGGGAGCTGTTTTTT.

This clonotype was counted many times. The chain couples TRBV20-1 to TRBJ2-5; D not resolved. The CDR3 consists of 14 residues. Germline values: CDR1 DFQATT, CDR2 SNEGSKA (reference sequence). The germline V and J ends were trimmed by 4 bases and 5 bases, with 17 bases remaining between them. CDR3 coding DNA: TGCAGTGCTAAAGTCGATGAACTTCGGGAGACCCAGTACTTC. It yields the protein CSAKVDELRETQYF.

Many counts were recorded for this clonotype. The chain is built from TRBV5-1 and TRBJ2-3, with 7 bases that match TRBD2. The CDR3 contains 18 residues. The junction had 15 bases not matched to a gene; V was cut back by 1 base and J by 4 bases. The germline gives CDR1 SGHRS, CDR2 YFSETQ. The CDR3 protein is CASSLRPSGTIGADTQYF. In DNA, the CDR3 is TGCGCCAGCAGCTTGAGGCCTTCCGGGACTATTGGTGCAGATACGCAGTATTTT.

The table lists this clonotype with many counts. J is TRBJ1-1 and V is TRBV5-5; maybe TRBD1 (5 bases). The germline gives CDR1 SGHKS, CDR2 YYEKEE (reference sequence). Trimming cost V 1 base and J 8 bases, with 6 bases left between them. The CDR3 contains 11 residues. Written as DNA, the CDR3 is TGTGCCAGCAGCTTGAGGACAGAAGCTTTCTTT. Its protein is CASSLRTEAFF.

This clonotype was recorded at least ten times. CDR3 DNA: TGTGCCAGCAGTTACCCACAGGGAGAAGCTTTCTTT. It translates to CASSYPQGEAFF. The rearrangement uses TRBV6-5 and TRBJ1-1, with TRBD1 as a possible D gene (6 bases). The CDR3 consists of 12 residues. Germline values: CDR1 MNHEY, CDR2 SVGAGI. The V end lost 2 bases, the J end lost 8 bases, and 9 bases lay between the germline ends.

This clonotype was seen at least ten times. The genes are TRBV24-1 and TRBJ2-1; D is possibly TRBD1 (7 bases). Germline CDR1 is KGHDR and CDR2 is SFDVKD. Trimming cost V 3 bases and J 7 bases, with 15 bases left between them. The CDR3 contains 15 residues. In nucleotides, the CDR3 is TGTGCCACCAGTGATCGGACAGGAGGGAAAAATGAGCAGTTCTTC. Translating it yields CATSDRTGGKNEQFF.

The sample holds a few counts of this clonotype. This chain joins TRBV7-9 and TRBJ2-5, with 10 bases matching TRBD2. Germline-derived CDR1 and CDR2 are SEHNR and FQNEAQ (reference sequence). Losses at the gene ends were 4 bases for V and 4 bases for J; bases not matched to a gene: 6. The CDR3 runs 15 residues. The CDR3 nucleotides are TGTGCCAGCAGCTCGGGACTAGCGCCAGGAGAGACCCAGTACTTC. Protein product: CASSSGLAPGETQYF.

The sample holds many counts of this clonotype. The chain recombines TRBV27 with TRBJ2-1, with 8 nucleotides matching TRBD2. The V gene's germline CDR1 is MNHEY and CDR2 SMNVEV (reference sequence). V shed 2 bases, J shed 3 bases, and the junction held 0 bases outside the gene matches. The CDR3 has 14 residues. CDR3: CASSLSGGYNEQFF. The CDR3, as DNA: TGTGCCAGCAGTTTAAGCGGGGGCTACAATGAGCAGTTCTTC.

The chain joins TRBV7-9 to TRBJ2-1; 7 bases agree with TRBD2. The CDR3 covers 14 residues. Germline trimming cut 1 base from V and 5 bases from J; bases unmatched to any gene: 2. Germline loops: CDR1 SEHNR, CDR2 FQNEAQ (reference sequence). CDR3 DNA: TGTGCCAGCAGCTTAGACGGGAGGAACAATGAGCAGTTCTTC. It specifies CASSLDGRNNEQFF.

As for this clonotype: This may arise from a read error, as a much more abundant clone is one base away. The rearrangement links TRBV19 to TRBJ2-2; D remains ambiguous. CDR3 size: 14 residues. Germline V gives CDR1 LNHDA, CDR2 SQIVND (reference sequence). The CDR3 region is CASRAAVNAGELFF. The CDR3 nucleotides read TGTGCCAGTAGAGCCGCAGTGAACGCCGGGGAGCTGTTTTTT.

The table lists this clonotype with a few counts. This CDR3 is CASIKGGANTEAFF. Written as DNA, the CDR3 is TGTGCCAGTATTAAGGGGGGGGCCAACACTGAAGCTTTCTTT. The chain combines TRBV19 with TRBJ1-1; a possible D gene is TRBD1 (6 bases). The germline V and J ends were trimmed by 7 bases and 2 bases, with 14 bases remaining between them. The CDR3 is 14 residues long. Looked up from germline, CDR1 is LNHDA and CDR2 is SQIVND (reference sequence).